This T cell receptor beta chain was found in a study of blood T cell repertoires in COVID-19. Study-wide context: Sites across the United States, Italy and Spain contributed samples from acute and convalescent COVID-19. Nucleic acid was either cDNA or gDNA, and it came from T cells, B-cell-depleted T cells, or PBMCs.

The trim removed 2 bases at V and 6 bases at J, leaving 11 bases unmatched. Germline V CDR1 and CDR2: SGHNT, YYREEE (reference sequence). CDR3 length equals 17 residues. The authors' processing: Amplification from reference gene primers served as the basis for estimated nucleated cell counts. Profiled with immunoSEQ multiplex PCR; TCRdb holds only in-frame clones, not every one. V, J and clone size are those of that table, while D and trimming were read from the DNA. The table records around 200,000 clones, more than 70% of them present only once. The receptor was derived from a man aged 18-30 years with active or convalescent COVID-19. The V and J genes are TRBV5-4 and TRBJ2-1; TRBD2 matches 10 bases. Sequencing was performed on peripheral blood. CDR3 in amino acids: CASSFRGGSGGANEQFF. In DNA form, the CDR3 reads TGTGCCAGCAGCTTCCGGGGGGGGAGCGGGGGGGCCAATGAGCAGTTCTTC.